This TCR beta chain emerged from a study of T-cell memory formation after mild COVID-19. Points from the study as a whole: Of the contracting clones, CD4+ ones lay mainly in CM and EM, and CD8+ ones in EMRA. Cross-reactive memory apparently joined, as some responding clones appeared in pre-infection memory.

This clonotype was seen a handful of times. Its matching antigen is unknown. V lost 1 base to trimming and J lost 5 bases; unmatched junction nucleotides: 3. Germline values: CDR1 SGHTA, CDR2 FQGNSA. There are 14 residues in the CDR3. Each CDR3 protein is one row after TCRdb ran MiXCR on the 5' RACE reads. There are 250,000 to 300,000 distinct CDR3 sequences in the sample; about a sixth occur only once, and 22% lies in the top ten. The source is a man aged 18 to 35 who had mild COVID-19 (a few samples of this study predate the infection). Cell type and time point are not known. The sequenced sample consisted of PBMCs or a T cell subset sorted from them (not recorded which). The rearrangement links TRBV7-2 to TRBJ2-5; 8 positions match TRBD2. CDR3 in amino acids: CASSLGLARETQYF. For the CDR3, the DNA is TGTGCCAGCAGCTTAGGACTAGCGAGGGAGACCCAGTACTTC.